This TCR beta chain was documented in a study of T cells after yellow fever vaccination. Turning to this clonotype: The antigen remains unidentified.

The V gene lost 4 bases and the J gene lost 0 bases, with 10 bases spanning the gap. There are 15 residues in the CDR3. The germline CDR1 and CDR2 sequences are LGHNA and YSLEER. The study, taken as a whole, reports: Abundant bulk-population clonotypes could contaminate the FACS-sorted repertoires. Shared CD4/CD8 clonotypes were a small share, likely from convergent recombination.

Researchers made TCR cDNA using 5'RACE template switching, and this step added a universal primer site and UMIs. Using its own MiXCR run on the 5' RACE reads, TCRdb lists one record per CDR3 protein. The sample consists of 250,000 to 300,000 distinct CDR3 sequences, about 5.2% of them appearing once. The clonotype originates from a man aged 18 to 30 who received the YFV17D yellow fever vaccine. The V call is TRBV4-3, the J call TRBJ2-4, with unresolved D. Sequencing used CD4+ T cells sorted from PBMCs, obtained on the day of the yellow fever booster vaccination. The CDR3 here is CASSPAGSAKNIQYF. DNA for the CDR3: TGCGCCAGCAGCCCAGCAGGTTCAGCCAAAAACATTCAGTACTTC.